The 10 T cell receptor beta chains below all came from one sample that was sequenced in a study of blood T cell repertoires in COVID-19. Repertoires were generated with immunoSEQ multiplex PCR, while TCRdb's copy carries only in-frame clones and drops some. This table has 30,000 to 40,000 clones, around 91% appearing once. What was sequenced was peripheral blood. These receptors originate from a man aged 55 to 70 with active or convalescent COVID-19.

This chain uses TRBV7-2 with TRBJ1-1; no reliable D call. V was trimmed by 5 bases and J by 10 bases, leaving 11 bases between them. The germline gives CDR1 SGHTA, CDR2 FQGNSA. The CDR3 loop spans 11 amino acids. CDR3 sequence: CASSPKIIAFF. In DNA form, the CDR3 reads TGTGCCAGCAGCCCTAAGATTATAGCTTTCTTT.

In its sample, this clone was seen once. This chain uses TRBV12-5 with TRBJ2-1; 15 nucleotides line up with TRBD2. Germline values: CDR1 LGHNT, CDR2 FRNRAP. The CDR3 has 19 residues. V shed 5 bases, J shed 2 bases, and the junction held 10 bases outside the gene matches. This CDR3 is CASGRGMGLAGGTYNEQFF. In nucleotides, the CDR3 is TGTGCTAGTGGTCGGGGCATGGGACTAGCGGGAGGTACCTACAATGAGCAGTTCTTC.

The chain combines TRBV10-3 with TRBJ2-1; 11 bases agree with TRBD2. Germline V gives CDR1 ENHRY, CDR2 SYGVKD. This CDR3 is built from 16 residues. The ends lost 6 bases at V and 8 bases at J; junction bases unmatched: 12. In DNA, the CDR3 is TGTGCCATCAGCGAGCTAGCGGGAGGATCACTCGATGAGCAGTTCTTC. Translated: CAISELAGGSLDEQFF.

The rearrangement joins TRBV29-1 to TRBJ2-1, with D maybe TRBD2 (6 bases). Germline V gives CDR1 SQVTM, CDR2 ANQGSEA. The CDR3 spans 13 residues. Trimming pared 6 bases from V and 2 bases from J, leaving 11 bases between. The CDR3 DNA follows: TGCAGCGTCTCGACTAGTGCCTACAATGAGCAGTTCTTC. Translated, it gives CSVSTSAYNEQFF.

The chain employs TRBV28 and TRBJ2-7; 11 bases are shared with TRBD1. V lost 4 bases and J lost 4; bases outside the gene matches: 6. Germline CDR1 MDHEN, CDR2 SYDVKM. This CDR3 has 15 residues. In DNA, the CDR3 is TGTGCCAGCAGTTCCCCGGGACAGGGGGGGTACGAGCAGTACTTC. Its translation: CASSSPGQGGYEQYF.

The chain carries TRBV12-3 or TRBV12-4 and TRBJ1-1, with unresolved D. Trimming removed 3 bases at V and 7 bases at J, with 6 bases between. This CDR3 has 11 amino acids. The CDR3 region is CASSLSGEAFF. CDR3 DNA sequence: TGTGCCAGCAGTTTGTCAGGTGAAGCTTTCTTT.

The chain joins TRBV7-8 to TRBJ2-3; D perhaps matches TRBD1 (6 bases). Trimming removed 1 base at V and 7 bases at J, with 27 bases between. Germline loops: CDR1 SGHVS, CDR2 FQNEAQ. The CDR3 runs to 19 residues. The CDR3 DNA is TGTGCCAGCAGCTTAGGACAGGACTTGTCGACTTTGGAGGCGAATACGCAGTATTTT. Translating it yields CASSLGQDLSTLEANTQYF.

The chain carries TRBV29-1 and TRBJ2-3, with D hard to call. This CDR3 has 12 amino acids. Between the trimmed V and J ends, which lost 3 bases and 2 bases, there was a span of 6 bases. The germline V gene encodes CDR1 SQVTM and CDR2 ANQGSEA. The CDR3: CSVESHTDTQYF. CDR3 bases: TGCAGCGTTGAGTCCCACACAGATACGCAGTATTTT.

The rearrangement joins TRBV4-1 to TRBJ2-3; D is possibly TRBD2 (6 bases). With 0 bases removed from V and 3 bases from J, the gap between germline ends came to 13 bases. Germline values: CDR1 MGHRA, CDR2 YSYEKL. The CDR3 length is 16 residues. CDR3 residues: CASSQELALRTDTQYF. For the CDR3, the DNA is TGCGCCAGCAGCCAAGAGCTAGCGTTAAGGACAGATACGCAGTATTTT.

This clone was counted only a few times. The CDR3 protein is CASSARQAYEQYF. The DNA of the CDR3 is TGTGCCAGCAGCGCCCGACAGGCCTACGAGCAGTACTTC. This chain uses TRBV11-2 with TRBJ2-7; possibly TRBD1 for D (6 bases). The CDR3 is 13 amino acids. The V and J ends lost 5 bases and 2 bases respectively, with 10 bases between them. Germline assignment: CDR1 SGHAT and CDR2 FQNNGV.